This T cell receptor beta chain was captured in a study of T cells expressing NK-cell markers. In germline, CDR1 is SGHTA, CDR2 FQGNSA. There are 14 residues in the CDR3. Production of TCR beta cDNA relied on 5'RACE template switching with UMIs. From its re-call of the 5' RACE reads, TCRdb lists each CDR3 protein once, without DNA. The repertoire table contains some 390,000 distinct CDR3 sequences. Sequenced sample: blood T cells: a sorted CD56 or NKG2C T cell subset, CD4+ or CD8+ T cells, or bulk PBMC T cells (not recorded which). This receptor was identified in a woman between 50 and 59 years old in good health. This sequence joins TRBV7-2 and TRBJ2-1; TCRdb names TRBD2, which stays unverified in the absence of DNA. CDR3 loop: CASSFTGGSNEQFF.